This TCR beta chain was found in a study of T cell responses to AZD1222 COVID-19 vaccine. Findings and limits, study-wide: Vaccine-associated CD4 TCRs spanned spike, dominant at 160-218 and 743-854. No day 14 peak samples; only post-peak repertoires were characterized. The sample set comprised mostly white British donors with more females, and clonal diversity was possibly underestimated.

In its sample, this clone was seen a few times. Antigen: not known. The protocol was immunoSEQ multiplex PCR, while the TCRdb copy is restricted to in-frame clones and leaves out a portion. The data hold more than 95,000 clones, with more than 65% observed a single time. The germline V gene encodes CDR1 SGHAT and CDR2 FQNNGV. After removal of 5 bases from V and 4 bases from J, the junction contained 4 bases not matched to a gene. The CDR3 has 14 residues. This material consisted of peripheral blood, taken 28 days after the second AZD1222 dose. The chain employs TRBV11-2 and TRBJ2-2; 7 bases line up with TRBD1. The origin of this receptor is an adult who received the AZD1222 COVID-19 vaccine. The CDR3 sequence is CASSRDRSTGELFF. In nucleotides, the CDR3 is TGTGCCAGCAGCCGGGACAGATCCACCGGGGAGCTGTTTTTT.